The next 31 T cell receptor beta chains were all read from a single sample in a study of blood T cell repertoires in COVID-19. Profiling relied on immunoSEQ multiplex PCR, and the TCRdb table lists in-frame clones only, not all of them. The sample holds approximately 220,000 clones, approximately 90% seen once. Sequenced material: peripheral blood. The receptors stem from a man aged 50 to 59 with acute or convalescent COVID-19.

This sequence joins TRBV5-1 and TRBJ1-3; D is unclear. Germline V gene data show CDR1 as SGHRS and CDR2 as YFSETQ. The CDR3 consists of 14 residues. V shed 0 bases and J shed 0 bases, with 4 bases lying between them. This chain's CDR3 is CASSLDFSGNTIYF. The CDR3 DNA reads TGCGCCAGCAGCTTGGACTTCTCTGGAAACACCATATATTTT.

DNA for the CDR3: TGCAGCTGGGTTGCAGGCTTGAACACTGAAGCTTTCTTT. Translation gives CSWVAGLNTEAFF. V is TRBV29-1 and J is TRBJ1-1; D is unresolved. CDR1 and CDR2 from the germline V gene are SQVTM and ANQGSEA. The CDR3 runs 13 residues. The V end was cut by 8 bases, the J end by 0 bases, with 13 bases between.

The V gene is TRBV19, the J gene TRBJ1-2; D is possibly TRBD1 (5 bases). Germline CDR1 LNHDA, CDR2 SQIVND (reference sequence). The V gene lost 3 bases and the J gene lost 4 bases, with 12 bases spanning the gap. CDR3 length: 14 residues. The CDR3 protein is CASSIQGAGYGYTF. The CDR3 DNA is TGTGCCAGTAGTATCCAGGGAGCGGGCTATGGCTACACCTTC.

This chain links TRBV6-5 with TRBJ1-3; TRBD1 agrees at 7 bases. The CDR3 length is 14 residues. CDR1 and CDR2 from the germline V gene are MNHEY and SVGAGI. With V trimmed by 6 bases and J by 0 bases, 2 bases remained unmatched. The DNA for the CDR3 is TGTGCCAGCAGAGACAGGGCCTCTGGAAACACCATATATTTT. Translation: CASRDRASGNTIYF.

This chain uses TRBV6-1 with TRBJ1-3; 9 bases agree with TRBD1. CDR1 and CDR2 (germline): MNHNS, SASEGT. The V gene end was trimmed by 0 bases and the J gene end by 8 bases; junction bases not matched to a gene: 2. The CDR3 contains 14 residues. CDR3: CASSEAGDRDTIYF. The CDR3 DNA reads TGTGCCAGCAGTGAAGCAGGGGACAGGGACACCATATATTTT.

The chain recombines TRBV3-1 (or the pseudogene TRBV3-2) with TRBJ1-2, with TRBD1 matching 12 bases. V trimming: 5 bases; J trimming: 4 bases; junction bases outside the gene matches: 8. The CDR3 totals 16 residues. In germline, CDR1 is LGHDT, CDR2 YNNKEL (reference sequence). CDR3 in DNA: TGTGCCAGCAGCGAGGGACAGGGGGCGGTTGGCTATGGCTACACCTTC. Its translation: CASSEGQGAVGYGYTF.

This chain connects TRBV24-1 to TRBJ1-2; D is possibly TRBD1 (6 bases). The CDR3 totals 15 residues. The germline V gene has CDR1 KGHDR and CDR2 SFDVKD. Trimming left V 7 bases short and J 5 bases short, with 19 bases between. In DNA form, the CDR3 reads TGTGCCACCAGGAGGACAGCCCGATCGAGGTATGGCTACACCTTC. As protein: CATRRTARSRYGYTF.

V is TRBV9 and J is TRBJ1-1; D is possibly TRBD1 (5 bases). This CDR3 contains 14 residues. The V gene's germline CDR1 is SGDLS and CDR2 YYNGEE. The ends were cut back, 0 bases at V and 5 bases at J, with 11 bases in the middle. CDR3 region: CASSVEVGGTEAFF. CDR3 sequence (DNA): TGTGCCAGCAGCGTAGAGGTTGGGGGGACTGAAGCTTTCTTT.

The CDR3 coding sequence is TGTGCCAGCAGCTTAGTGGGGGCATCTGGAAACACCATATATTTT. Encoded protein: CASSLVGASGNTIYF. The V and J genes are TRBV7-9 and TRBJ1-3; maybe TRBD1 (6 bases). The V end lost 1 base, the J end lost 1 base, and 8 bases lay between the germline ends. The germline gives CDR1 SEHNR, CDR2 FQNEAQ (reference sequence). The CDR3 length is 15 residues.

The rearrangement links TRBV30 to TRBJ2-6; perhaps TRBD1 as D (5 bases). This CDR3 is built from 15 residues. CDR1 is GTSNPN and CDR2 is SVGIG in the germline V gene (reference sequence). Trimming cost V 3 bases and J 4 bases, with 13 bases left between them. CDR3 DNA sequence: TGTGCCTGGAGCCAGCAGGGAACCGGGGCCAACGTCCTGACTTTC. It is translated as CAWSQQGTGANVLTF.

This clone came up a few times. V and J are TRBV7-6 and TRBJ2-7, with D possibly being TRBD2 (5 bases). This CDR3 region has 13 residues. With 3 bases removed from V and 7 bases from J, the gap between germline ends came to 13 bases. CDR1 and CDR2 from the germline V gene are SGHVS and FNYEAQ. CDR3 sequence: CASSFEDGGEQYF. The CDR3 DNA is TGTGCCAGCAGCTTCGAGGATGGCGGGGAGCAGTACTTC.

J is TRBJ1-2 and V is TRBV27; unclear D gene. V was pared by 7 bases and J by 5 bases, with 17 bases between. Looked up from germline, CDR1 is MNHEY and CDR2 is SMNVEV (reference sequence). The CDR3 spans 14 residues. In nucleotides, the CDR3 is TGTGCCAGCACTCTTCTCCCTGGAGGGTATGGCTACACCTTC. Residues: CASTLLPGGYGYTF.

The rearrangement joins TRBV5-8 to TRBJ1-4, with 7 bases fitting TRBD1. Germline CDR1 reads SGHTS; CDR2 reads YDEGEE. V lost 1 base, J lost 0 bases, and 3 bases stayed unmatched. The CDR3 spans 16 residues. CDR3 residues: CASSLFQGATNEKLFF. CDR3 in DNA: TGTGCCAGCAGCTTGTTCCAGGGGGCAACTAATGAAAAACTGTTTTTT.

The V call is TRBV19, the J call TRBJ1-5, with a possible D match to TRBD1 (6 bases). This CDR3 is 15 amino acids long. Germline V gene sequence: CDR1 LNHDA, CDR2 SQIVND (reference sequence). V was cut by 3 bases and J by 2 bases, with 11 bases left in between. The CDR3 here is CASSINRVRNQPQHF. CDR3 coding DNA: TGTGCCAGTAGTATTAACAGGGTACGCAATCAGCCCCAGCATTTT.

The V call is TRBV7-2, the J call TRBJ1-2; maybe TRBD1 (5 bases). Germline loops: CDR1 SGHTA, CDR2 FQGNSA. The V end was cut by 2 bases, the J end by 0 bases, with 19 bases between. The CDR3 runs to 18 residues. CDR3 amino acids: CASSLSGIGVSPNYGYTF. CDR3 nucleotides: TGTGCCAGCAGCTTAAGCGGGATAGGGGTTTCCCCTAACTATGGCTACACCTTC.

V usage is TRBV19 and J usage is TRBJ1-2; D gene unclear. V dropped 10 bases and J dropped 3 bases, with 12 bases sitting between them. The CDR3 is 12 amino acids. Germline lookup yields CDR1 LNHDA and CDR2 SQIVND (reference sequence). Here the CDR3 DNA reads TGTGCCACCACCGGAGGCTACTATGGCTACACCTTC. Its protein is CATTGGYYGYTF.

The rearrangement links TRBV5-1 to TRBJ2-1; D is perhaps TRBD1 (5 bases). The V end was cut by 4 bases, the J end by 4 bases, with 9 bases between. The CDR3 has 13 residues. The germline V gene has CDR1 SGHRS and CDR2 YFSETQ. CDR3 loop: CASSPRQYNEQFF. For the CDR3, the DNA is TGCGCCAGCAGCCCTAGACAGTACAATGAGCAGTTCTTC.

This chain joins TRBV18 and TRBJ1-6, with D possibly matching TRBD1 (6 bases). The germline V gene encodes CDR1 KGHSH and CDR2 LQKENI. The CDR3 is 17 residues long. With 0 bases removed from V and 0 bases from J, the gap between germline ends came to 9 bases. The CDR3 loop reads CASSPPRTDSYNSPLHF. In nucleotides, the CDR3 is TGTGCCAGCTCACCACCCCGGACAGACTCCTATAATTCACCCCTCCACTTT.

The table lists this clone with a few counts. The junction departs from the called germline gene at one end, perhaps through a read error. The V gene is TRBV2, the J gene TRBJ1-5; the D is unclear. The germline gives CDR1 SNHLY, CDR2 FYNNEI. The CDR3 contains 13 residues. CDR3 DNA sequence: TGTGCCAGCAGTGAAGCACGGCGGCCCACGGAATTTTTT. Encoded protein: CASSEARRPTEFF. The full variable domain, its missing parts supplied by reference TRBV2 and TRBJ1-5, is EPEVTQTPSHQVTQMGQEVILRCVPISNHLYFYWYRQILGQKVEFLVSFYNNEISEKSEIFDDQFSVERPDGSNFTLKIRSTKLEDSAMYFCASSEARRPTEFFGDGTRLSIL.

The V call is TRBV6-5, the J call TRBJ1-1, with 7 bases identical to TRBD1. The junction had 5 bases not matched to a gene; V was cut back by 6 bases and J by 7 bases. The germline gives CDR1 MNHEY, CDR2 SVGAGI. The CDR3 sequence is 12 residues long. CDR3 region: CASSLDRLEAFF. The CDR3 coding sequence is TGTGCCAGCAGCTTGGACAGGCTTGAAGCTTTCTTT.

The rearrangement links TRBV12-3 or TRBV12-4 to TRBJ1-5, with D perhaps matching TRBD1 (5 bases). Trimming left V 10 bases short and J 6 bases short, with 16 bases between. The CDR3 contains 13 residues. Here the CDR3 reads CATRLGRTQPQHF. CDR3 coding DNA: TGTGCCACTCGCCTGGGGCGTACTCAGCCCCAGCATTTT.

This rearrangement joins TRBV6-1 to TRBJ1-5; D may be TRBD1 (6 bases). The germline CDR1 and CDR2 sequences are MNHNS and SASEGT. V was trimmed by 3 bases and J by 4 bases, leaving 13 bases between them. The CDR3 sequence is 15 residues long. Written as DNA, the CDR3 is TGTGCCAGCAGTGACGGGGGGCGGGGGAATCAGCCCCAGCATTTT. Residues: CASSDGGRGNQPQHF.

Only one count was recorded for this clone. The J gene is TRBJ1-5, the V gene TRBV3-1 (or the pseudogene TRBV3-2); a weak D match, TRBD1 (5 bases). The V end was cut by 1 base, the J end by 4 bases, with 14 bases between. The germline CDR1 and CDR2 sequences are LGHDT and YNNKEL (reference sequence). CDR3 size: 16 residues. CDR3 region: CASSQGIGAGNQPQHF. CDR3 nucleotides: TGTGCCAGCAGCCAAGGTATTGGGGCGGGGAATCAGCCCCAGCATTTT.

The chain employs TRBV27 and TRBJ2-2; D may be TRBD1 (6 bases). This CDR3 is 18 amino acids long. Germline values: CDR1 MNHEY, CDR2 SMNVEV (reference sequence). V dropped 1 base and J dropped 0 bases, with 15 bases sitting between them. The CDR3 bases are TGTGCCAGCAGTTTATTAGGCAGGGGATTGGCGAACACCGGGGAGCTGTTTTTT. Its translation is CASSLLGRGLANTGELFF.

The chain employs TRBV6-5 and TRBJ1-2; D is perhaps TRBD1 (6 bases). Germline-derived CDR1 and CDR2 are MNHEY and SVGAGI. The CDR3 spans 14 residues. The V end was cut by 7 bases, the J end by 0 bases, with 12 bases between. The CDR3, as DNA: TGTGCCAGCACGGACAGAACTACTAACTATGGCTACACCTTC. Its translation is CASTDRTTNYGYTF.

J is TRBJ2-7 and V is TRBV28; 9 nucleotides agree with TRBD2. This CDR3 contains 15 residues. From germline, CDR1 is MDHEN and CDR2 SYDVKM. J lost 0 bases, V lost 6 bases, and 6 bases had no gene match. As DNA, the CDR3 is TGTGCCAGCAGGGGAGGACTAGCGTTCTCCTACGAGCAGTACTTC. It is translated as CASRGGLAFSYEQYF.

The chain links TRBV10-1 to TRBJ2-1, with TRBD2 identical over 10 bases. This CDR3 is built from 15 residues. The V gene's germline CDR1 is WNHNN and CDR2 SYGVQD (reference sequence). J was trimmed by 3 bases and V by 3 bases; bases with no gene match: 2. The CDR3 is CASSDSGGVYNEQFF. The CDR3 nucleotides are TGCGCCAGCAGTGACAGCGGGGGGGTCTACAATGAGCAGTTCTTC.

The rearrangement joins TRBV7-9 to TRBJ1-6; D gene uncertain. The CDR3 covers 12 residues. From germline, CDR1 is SEHNR and CDR2 FQNEAQ (reference sequence). The V gene lost 5 bases and the J gene lost 9 bases, with 8 bases spanning the gap. This CDR3 is CASSPGPSPLHF. The CDR3 DNA reads TGTGCCAGCAGCCCGGGTCCTTCACCCCTCCACTTT.

The V and J genes are TRBV5-1 and TRBJ2-7; TRBD1 matches 7 bases. Germline V lookup: CDR1 SGHRS, CDR2 YFSETQ. V shed 1 base and J 3 bases; nucleotides not matched to a gene: 7. There are 15 residues in the CDR3. The CDR3 reads CASSLSPGQNYEQYF. The CDR3 nucleotides read TGCGCCAGCAGCTTGTCTCCGGGACAGAACTACGAGCAGTACTTC.

The chain combines TRBV5-4 with TRBJ2-1; D may be TRBD2 (6 bases). The germline V and J ends were trimmed by 6 bases and 12 bases, with 13 bases remaining between them. The CDR3 totals 11 residues. Germline-derived CDR1 and CDR2 are SGHNT and YYREEE (reference sequence). CDR3 nucleotides: TGTGCCAGCAACAGTAACGGGGGGCAGTTCTTC. Protein: CASNSNGGQFF.

The chain links TRBV5-5 to TRBJ2-7; 7 positions agree with TRBD1. Germline V gives CDR1 SGHKS, CDR2 YYEKEE (reference sequence). Unmatched junction bases numbered 6, after V lost 4 bases and J lost 2 bases. CDR3 length: 14 amino acids. The CDR3 region has the DNA TGTGCCAGCAGCCCGGACAGGCCTCCCTACGAGCAGTACTTC. This sequence encodes CASSPDRPPYEQYF.